These T cell receptor beta chains were read from a single sample in a study of cytomegalovirus exposure and HLA in healthy donors. The repertoire was sequenced with immunoSEQ multiplex PCR; TCRdb's copy has only in-frame clones and lacks some. This sample contains some 130,000 clones. Sequencing used PBMCs. These receptors all come from a woman between 40 and 55 years old in good health and CMV-seropositive. Each CDR3 is given with its conserved first and last residue. A D gene is named only where the DNA matches it firmly.

v_call	j_call	cdr3_length	d_call	cdr3_aa	cdr3_nt
TRBV19	TRBJ1-1	16	-	CASSIWAGGRNTEAFF	TGTGCCAGTAGTATATGGGCAGGAGGGAGGAACACTGAAGCTTTCTTT
TRBV9	TRBJ2-7	13	-	CASSVGSQGMKYF	TGTGCCAGCAGCGTAGGCTCCCAGGGTATGAAGTACTTC
TRBV27	TRBJ2-7	14	TRBD1	CASSWTGGSYEQYF	TGTGCCAGCAGTTGGACAGGGGGCTCCTACGAGCAGTACTTC
TRBV5-1	TRBJ2-1	15	TRBD2	CASSLEGGSGDEQFF	TGCGCCAGCAGCTTGGAAGGCGGGAGTGGCGATGAGCAGTTCTTC
TRBV7-2	TRBJ2-2	14	-	CASSSLEGNGELFF	TGTGCCAGCAGCTCGCTGGAGGGAAACGGGGAGCTGTTTTTT
TRBV5-4	TRBJ2-1	16	TRBD2	CASSLEASGSVTEQFF	TGTGCCAGCAGCTTGGAGGCTAGCGGGAGTGTAACTGAGCAGTTCTTC
TRBV6-5	TRBJ1-2	14	TRBD1	CASSRLTGSYGYTF	TGTGCCAGCAGTCGCCTGACAGGGAGCTATGGCTACACCTTC
TRBV15	TRBJ2-2	14	-	CATSRDPNTGELFF	TGTGCCACCAGCAGAGATCCAAACACCGGGGAGCTGTTTTTT
TRBV18	TRBJ1-3	15	-	CASSPTRPSGNTIYF	TGTGCCAGCTCACCTACCAGGCCCTCTGGAAACACCATATATTTT
TRBV19	TRBJ1-5	16	TRBD1	CASSKGGQGTNQPQHF	TGTGCCAGTAGTAAGGGGGGACAGGGGACCAATCAGCCCCAGCATTTT
TRBV27	TRBJ1-4	14	TRBD1	CASSRQGLREKLFF	TGTGCCAGCAGTCGACAGGGGTTAAGGGAAAAACTGTTTTTT
TRBV5-4	TRBJ2-5	17	TRBD2	CASSPEGGGSTSGEQYF	TGTGCCAGCAGCCCGGAGGGCGGGGGGTCCACCTCGGGGGAGCAGTACTTC
TRBV29-1	TRBJ1-4	14	TRBD1	CSVGQGATNEKLFF	TGCAGCGTTGGGCAGGGGGCAACTAATGAAAAACTGTTTTTT
TRBV19	TRBJ2-5	15	TRBD1	CASSIGGQGQETQYF	TGTGCCAGTAGTATAGGCGGACAGGGCCAAGAGACCCAGTACTTC
TRBV18	TRBJ1-1	14	TRBD1	CASSLQGANTEAFF	TGTGCCAGCTCACTACAGGGGGCGAACACTGAAGCTTTCTTT
TRBV5-1	TRBJ1-6	15	-	CASSPWGGEGSPLHF	TGCGCCAGCAGTCCCTGGGGGGGCGAAGGTTCACCCCTCCACTTT
TRBV2	TRBJ2-7	15	TRBD2	CASSEELAGSYEQYF	TGTGCCAGCAGTGAAGAATTAGCGGGGTCCTACGAGCAGTACTTC
TRBV7-9	TRBJ2-7	14	-	CASSQGTPAYEQYF	TGTGCCAGCAGCCAGGGGACACCAGCCTACGAGCAGTACTTC
TRBV7-2	TRBJ2-3	15	-	CASSLVRGHTDTQYF	TGTGCCAGCAGCTTAGTTAGGGGACACACAGATACGCAGTATTTT
TRBV19	TRBJ2-3	15	TRBD2	CASTPTSGRADTQYF	TGTGCCAGTACTCCGACTAGCGGGAGGGCAGATACGCAGTATTTT
TRBV28	TRBJ1-2	15	TRBD1	CASSLRRGPIYGYTF	TGTGCCAGCAGTTTACGCAGGGGGCCTATCTATGGCTACACCTTC
TRBV10-3	TRBJ2-3	13	-	CASRDSNTDTQYF	TGTGCCAGCAGGGACTCGAACACAGATACGCAGTATTTT
TRBV27	TRBJ2-3	11	-	CASTGTDTQYF	TGTGCCAGCACCGGCACAGATACGCAGTATTTT
TRBV4-1	TRBJ2-1	17	TRBD1	CASSHSGRGQGLDEQFF	TGCGCCAGCAGCCATTCCGGTCGGGGACAGGGTTTGGATGAGCAGTTCTTC
TRBV7-3	TRBJ2-1	15	TRBD1	CASTQTGQVYNEQFF	TGTGCCAGCACCCAAACGGGACAGGTGTACAATGAGCAGTTCTTC
TRBV5-1	TRBJ2-7	14	TRBD1	CASSFRTGVYEQYF	TGCGCCAGCAGCTTTAGGACAGGGGTTTACGAGCAGTACTTC
TRBV5-1	TRBJ2-5	16	-	CASSLARRGPQETQYF	TGCGCCAGCAGCTTGGCCAGAAGGGGTCCCCAAGAGACCCAGTACTTC
TRBV28	TRBJ2-2	15	TRBD2	CASSLLAGDGGELFF	TGTGCCAGCAGTTTACTAGCGGGAGATGGCGGGGAGCTGTTTTTT
TRBV29-1	TRBJ1-1	11	-	CSVWSGNEAFF	TGCAGCGTTTGGTCGGGTAACGAAGCTTTCTTT
TRBV7-7	TRBJ2-7	15	TRBD1	CASSPLFRGPYEQYF	TGTGCTAGCAGCCCCCTTTTCAGGGGGCCCTACGAGCAGTACTTC
TRBV19	TRBJ2-1	15	TRBD1	CASSIDRDSYNEQFF	TGTGCCAGTAGTATCGACAGGGACTCCTACAATGAGCAGTTCTTC
TRBV4-1	TRBJ1-5	17	TRBD1	CASSQEPAGGMTQPQHF	TGCGCCAGCAGCCAAGAGCCGGCAGGGGGCATGACTCAGCCCCAGCATTTT
TRBV4-1	TRBJ2-7	15	-	CASSPVSVGSYEQYF	TGCGCCAGCAGCCCCGTCTCGGTCGGCTCCTACGAGCAGTACTTC
TRBV4-3	TRBJ1-1	15	-	CASSQDHGGLTEAFF	TGCGCCAGCAGCCAAGATCACGGAGGTCTCACTGAAGCTTTCTTT